The TCR beta chain under discussion was sequenced for a study of monozygotic twins with inflammatory bowel disease (dated 2019 in TCRdb). The study in broad terms: A total of 28 monozygotic twin pairs were included in the full study, comprising nine German pairs (four IBD-concordant, five IBD-discordant) and 19 IBD-discordant Danish pairs. The search for disease-associated traits relied mainly on comparing, within discordant pairs, IBD patients with their genetically identical healthy co-twins. Each individual had, on average, about 151 000 unique TCRalpha sequences and 181 000 unique TCRbeta sequences available for analysis.

Paper-wide results and their limitations: IBD patients had lower TCRbeta repertoire diversity, measured by the inverse Simpson index, than their healthy co-twins. Because patients were on differing immunosuppressive treatments, the repertoires may have picked up extra background noise and inter-individual variability. IBD patients shared fewer clonotypes with other individuals than healthy twins did, most markedly in patients showing signs of disease activity. The analysis was unable to tell different T cell subtypes apart. The results gave no support for a single strong signal or clonotype linked to IBD. Repertoire similarity did not differ between concordant and discordant twins, possibly due to limited statistical power.

The receptor library was made with 5' RACE. Preparation of each TCR library used around 3.5 ug of total RNA. For each sample, cDNA synthesis was carried out in eight separate reactions using SMARTScribe reverse transcriptase. During cDNA synthesis, template switching was used to introduce unique molecular identifiers that contained a 6-nucleotide sample barcode. TCRalpha and TCRbeta cDNA was amplified by two nested PCRs of roughly 15 and 9 cycles, with bead purification after each PCR. Before amplification, the cDNA was treated with uracil DNA-glycosylase and purified using the QIAquick PCR purification kit. The second PCR was the step at which Illumina TruSeq-compatible adapters and sample-specific barcodes were added. TapeStation and Qubit were used to check library quality and concentration, and 5 to 6.5 ng of each library went into the pool. Pooled libraries were sequenced on an Illumina HiSeq2500 single-index Rapid Run with 2 x 100 bp reads and custom sequencing primers. The original pipeline was this. PCR and sequencing errors were corrected by UMI-based consensus assembly using MiGEC version 1.2.6. V(D)J alignment, clonotype assembly and CDR3 extraction were performed with MiXCR version 2.1.1. To normalise gene usage, clonotype sharing and MAIT/NKT TCR abundance, the analysis used the top 1000, 10 000 and 20 000 clonotypes per sample. After downsampling to 27 000 UMIs, diversity was calculated as the inverse Simpson index using the vegan R package. Paired Mann-Whitney U tests were applied to discordant twin pairs, and Benjamini-Hochberg correction was used for multiple testing. Following reprocessing of the reads by TCRdb, the data hold one row per CDR3 protein sequence and no DNA is available. TCRdb, not the authors, supplied the V and J calls. This sample's clone table shows approximately 330,000 distinct CDR3 sequences. The top ten clonotypes cover 2% of the sample.

On this clonotype: There is no known antigen for this receptor.

For CDR1 and CDR2, the germline V gene lists SQVTM and ANQGSEA. The CDR3 starts with the cysteine, ends with the phenylalanine, and has 15 residues. DNA is not on record. From each donor, an approximately 2.7 ml peripheral blood sample was collected into PAXgene tubes and kept at -80 degrees C. Total RNA was isolated from whole blood with the PAXgene blood miRNA kit on an automated QIAcube, without T cell sorting. Peripheral blood from monozygotic twin pairs concordant or discordant for inflammatory bowel disease was subjected to deep TCRalpha and TCRbeta repertoire profiling with unique molecular barcoding. Smoking habits were recorded for all twin pairs, with individuals classified as current, former or never smokers.

The sequence joins TRBV29-1 to TRBJ2-7; TCRdb's D call of TRBD1 is untestable without DNA. The specimen sequenced was blood. The sequence was collected from a human donor with ulcerative colitis or Crohn's disease, or a healthy co-twin of an affected twin (not recorded which). The CDR3 sequence is CSVVPTGTGPYEQYF.